Listed here are 32 T cell receptor beta chains from one sample, sequenced in a study of CD4 T cells in relation to SARS-CoV-2 and coronaviruses. Assay used: immunoSEQ multiplex PCR; TCRdb lists only in-frame clones, some missing. The sample gives 15,000 to 19,000 clones, 76% of which show up once; around 30% is in the top ten. Before the COVID-19 pandemic, during about 2011-2019, CD4+ T cells were taken from unexposed donors. After ten to eleven days of culture, CD4+ T cells were isolated. Antigen specificity for these receptors is unknown. Sequenced: CD4+ T cells from PBMCs, cultured in vitro. These receptors all come from a human donor in good health.

The chain employs TRBV25-1 and TRBJ2-3; D unclear. CDR1 is MGHDK and CDR2 is SYGVNS in the germline V gene. The ends were cut back, 0 bases at V and 6 bases at J, with 4 bases in the middle. The CDR3 has 12 amino acids. The DNA of the CDR3 is TGTGCCAGCAGTGAATATACGGATACGCAGTATTTT. Translated, it gives CASSEYTDTQYF.

This clone was picked up one time. In DNA, the CDR3 is TGTGCCAGCAGGATCAATGGGGCTGAAGCTTTCTTT. Translating gives CASRINGAEAFF. The rearrangement joins TRBV28 to TRBJ1-1; D is ambiguous. Germline CDR1 and CDR2: MDHEN and SYDVKM. The V and J ends lost 6 bases and 6 bases respectively, with 11 bases between them. CDR3 length: 12 amino acids.

V gene TRBV6-1 combines with J gene TRBJ1-5; D may be TRBD1 (6 bases). The ends were cut back, 2 bases at V and 6 bases at J, with 11 bases in the middle. The germline V gene encodes CDR1 MNHNS and CDR2 SASEGT. The CDR3 contains 14 residues. This CDR3 is CASSEMAGAQPQHF. CDR3 nucleotides: TGTGCCAGCAGTGAAATGGCAGGGGCTCAGCCCCAGCATTTT.

J is TRBJ1-1 and V is TRBV4-1; TRBD1 might be the D (6 bases). The CDR3 has 14 residues. The V end was cut by 0 bases, the J end by 2 bases, with 7 bases between. Germline V gene sequence: CDR1 MGHRA, CDR2 YSYEKL. In DNA form, the CDR3 reads TGCGCCAGCAGCCAAGACAGGGGAAACACTGAAGCTTTCTTT. This encodes CASSQDRGNTEAFF.

This clone was picked up one time. The V call is TRBV29-1, the J call TRBJ2-7, with 7 positions matching TRBD2. This CDR3 has 13 amino acids. Germline CDR1 and CDR2: SQVTM and ANQGSEA. V dropped 5 bases and J dropped 5; count of bases not matched to a gene: 9. CDR3 DNA: TGCAGCGTTCGGCCACTAGCGAGGGACGAGCAGTACTTC. Translated, it gives CSVRPLARDEQYF.

The rearrangement joins TRBV27 to TRBJ1-2; D call uncertain. From germline, CDR1 is MNHEY and CDR2 SMNVEV (reference sequence). The V and J ends lost 2 bases and 2 bases respectively, with 12 bases between them. The CDR3 is made up of 15 amino acids. The CDR3: CASSLGGRKNYGYTF. CDR3 DNA: TGTGCCAGCAGTTTAGGCGGAAGGAAAAACTATGGCTACACCTTC.

This rearrangement joins TRBV19 to TRBJ2-5; D unclear. With 5 bases removed from V and 5 bases from J, the gap between germline ends came to 12 bases. The CDR3 totals 13 residues. CDR1 is LNHDA and CDR2 is SQIVND in the germline V gene (reference sequence). The CDR3 loop is CASSLANPETQYF. The CDR3 nucleotides are TGTGCCAGTAGTTTAGCTAATCCGGAGACCCAGTACTTC.

J is TRBJ2-2 and V is TRBV7-3; D is unresolved. Trimming took 2 bases from V and 6 from J, leaving 10 bases between them. Germline V gene lookup returns CDR1 SGHTA and CDR2 FQGTGA. This CDR3 is 14 amino acids long. In DNA form, the CDR3 reads TGTGCCAGCAGCTTAGGAAGCTCCGCCGGGGAGCTGTTTTTT. Its translation is CASSLGSSAGELFF.

The chain joins TRBV28 to TRBJ2-1; 10 bases are a match to TRBD2. Trimming removed 3 bases from V and 6 bases from J; junction bases left unmatched: 5. This CDR3 region has 15 residues. Looked up from germline, CDR1 is MDHEN and CDR2 is SYDVKM. The CDR3 loop is CASSFEAGGPNEQFF. The DNA of the CDR3 is TGTGCCAGCAGTTTTGAAGCGGGAGGGCCCAATGAGCAGTTCTTC.

This sequence joins TRBV5-1 and TRBJ2-5, with no clear D. This CDR3 spans 15 amino acids. Germline V lookup: CDR1 SGHRS, CDR2 YFSETQ. The V gene lost 0 bases and the J gene lost 0 bases, with 9 bases spanning the gap. As DNA, the CDR3 is TGCGCCAGCAGCTTGGTAGACGGAAACCAAGAGACCCAGTACTTC. Translation gives CASSLVDGNQETQYF.

In DNA form, the CDR3 reads TGTGCCAGCAGCCAAGATCGAGGGTGGCATACGCAGTATTTT. It is translated as CASSQDRGWHTQYF. The rearrangement joins TRBV3-1 (or the pseudogene TRBV3-2) to TRBJ2-3, with D perhaps matching TRBD2 (5 bases). V was clipped by 0 bases and J by 7 bases, with 11 bases between them. This CDR3 comprises 14 residues. The germline gives CDR1 LGHDT, CDR2 YNNKEL (reference sequence).

The chain joins TRBV6-5 to TRBJ2-5; maybe TRBD1 (6 bases). V lost 7 bases and J 1 base, leaving 10 bases between the germline ends. The germline V gene has CDR1 MNHEY and CDR2 SVGAGI. The CDR3 totals 13 residues. The CDR3 nucleotides read TGTGCCAGCAACGGACAGCCCCAAGAGACCCAGTACTTC. Translated, it gives CASNGQPQETQYF.

The V gene is TRBV7-9, the J gene TRBJ2-1, with a tentative D call TRBD2 (6 bases). This CDR3 is built from 17 residues. The ends were cut back, 1 base at V and 0 bases at J, with 13 bases in the middle. Germline values: CDR1 SEHNR, CDR2 FQNEAQ (reference sequence). The CDR3 bases are TGTGCCAGCAGCTTAGAGTTGGGGGGAAACTCCTACAATGAGCAGTTCTTC. Encoded protein: CASSLELGGNSYNEQFF.

This clone has just one count. The V gene is TRBV6-1, the J gene TRBJ1-1; D is uncertain. This CDR3 spans 15 amino acids. Trimming shortened V by 1 base and J by 2 bases, and 11 bases separated the two germline ends. Germline values: CDR1 MNHNS, CDR2 SASEGT. CDR3 sequence (DNA): TGTGCCAGCAGTGAAGTCCCTCAATATAACACTGAAGCTTTCTTT. Translation: CASSEVPQYNTEAFF.

The chain has TRBV18 and TRBJ2-3; 9 bases map to TRBD1. V shed 6 bases, J shed 6 bases, and the junction held 10 bases outside the gene matches. The CDR3 loop spans 15 amino acids. Germline CDR1 reads KGHSH; CDR2 reads LQKENI. The CDR3 DNA follows: TGTGCCAGCTCCATGGGACAGGGCTCGGTGGATACGCAGTATTTT. Protein product: CASSMGQGSVDTQYF.

The chain employs TRBV3-1 (or the pseudogene TRBV3-2) and TRBJ2-3; D gene ambiguous. V lost 1 base and J lost 4, with 12 bases in between. The CDR3 totals 15 residues. Germline CDR1 reads LGHDT; CDR2 reads YNNKEL (reference sequence). This CDR3 is CASSQGADLADTQYF. DNA of the CDR3: TGTGCCAGCAGCCAAGGGGCGGATCTTGCAGATACGCAGTATTTT.

This clone was seen just once. The chain uses TRBV2 and TRBJ2-3; D is perhaps TRBD2 (6 bases). This CDR3 contains 13 residues. Germline V lookup: CDR1 SNHLY, CDR2 FYNNEI. V lost 3 bases, J lost 3 bases, and 7 bases lay in between. DNA for the CDR3: TGTGCCAGCAGTGAGACTAGGACAGATACGCAGTATTTT. Translating it yields CASSETRTDTQYF. The full variable domain, with the rest looked up from reference TRBV2 and TRBJ2-3, is EPEVTQTPSHQVTQMGQEVILRCVPISNHLYFYWYRQILGQKVEFLVSFYNNEISEKSEIFDDQFSVERPDGSNFTLKIRSTKLEDSAMYFCASSETRTDTQYFGPGTRLTVL.

J is TRBJ2-7 and V is TRBV30, with D perhaps assigned TRBD1 or TRBD2 (5 bases each). Per germline, CDR1 GTSNPN and CDR2 SVGIG (reference sequence). V lost 5 bases and J lost 0, with 8 bases in between. The CDR3 consists of 12 residues. The CDR3 coding sequence is TGTGCCTGGGGAGGACACTCCTACGAGCAGTACTTC. Translation: CAWGGHSYEQYF.

This clone has only a few counts. This chain uses TRBV9 with TRBJ1-1; D is unclear. V lost 3 bases, J lost 1 base, and 7 bases lay in between. Germline V CDR1 and CDR2: SGDLS, YYNGEE. The CDR3 loop spans 13 amino acids. CDR3 sequence: CASSARWNTEAFF. CDR3 nucleotides: TGTGCCAGCAGCGCCCGGTGGAACACTGAAGCTTTCTTT.

This clone was found a few times. The genes are TRBV3-1 (or the pseudogene TRBV3-2) and TRBJ2-1; a weak D match, TRBD1 (5 bases). Germline CDR1 is LGHDT and CDR2 is YNNKEL (reference sequence). Trimming stripped 1 base from V and 2 bases from J, with 15 bases between. This CDR3 region has 17 residues. The CDR3 is CASSQGVKGFPYNEQFF. In nucleotides, the CDR3 is TGTGCCAGCAGCCAAGGTGTGAAGGGGTTCCCCTACAATGAGCAGTTCTTC.

As for this clone: A junction boundary mismatches the germline segment, possibly from a read error. The chain combines TRBV3-1 (or the pseudogene TRBV3-2) with TRBJ2-3, with 7 bases lining up with TRBD2. The CDR3 consists of 20 residues. Germline V gives CDR1 LGHDT, CDR2 YNNKEL (reference sequence). The CDR3 here is CASSQDIGLAGELVADTQYF. The CDR3 DNA follows: TGTGCCAGCAGTCAAGATATTGGGTTGGCGGGAGAGTTGGTAGCAGATACGCAGTATTTT.

The J gene is TRBJ2-7, the V gene TRBV20-1; weak D call: TRBD2 (6 bases). V was pared by 6 bases and J by 7 bases, with 10 bases between. Germline V gives CDR1 DFQATT, CDR2 SNEGSKA (reference sequence). CDR3 length: 10 residues. CDR3 coding DNA: TGCAGTGCATGGAGGGAGGAGCAGTACTTC. This gives the protein CSAWREEQYF.

This rearrangement joins TRBV18 to TRBJ1-5, with D uncertain. Germline loops: CDR1 KGHSH, CDR2 LQKENI. Trimming removed 1 base from V and 0 bases from J, with 10 bases in between. The CDR3 has 16 amino acids. The CDR3 DNA reads TGTGCCAGCTCACCACAGGGCGGCGATAGCAATCAGCCCCAGCATTTT. This encodes CASSPQGGDSNQPQHF.

Within the sample, this clone is large. The CDR3 bases are TGCGCCAGCAGCCACCCTAGGACAGGGGGTGAGACTGAAGCTTTCTTT. It translates to CASSHPRTGGETEAFF. The chain joins TRBV4-1 to TRBJ1-1; 10 bases are shared with TRBD1. This CDR3 comprises 16 residues. Per germline, CDR1 MGHRA and CDR2 YSYEKL. V shed 3 bases and J 5 bases; nucleotides not matched to a gene: 9.

This chain links TRBV2 with TRBJ1-3, with a possible D match to TRBD1 (5 bases). Germline CDR1 reads SNHLY; CDR2 reads FYNNEI. This CDR3 comprises 16 residues. The germline V and J ends were trimmed by 3 bases and 0 bases, with 12 bases remaining between them. CDR3 residues: CASSEGQGNSGNTIYF. In DNA, the CDR3 is TGTGCCAGCAGTGAGGGCCAGGGCAACTCTGGAAACACCATATATTTT.

The DNA of the CDR3 is TGTGCCAGCAGCTTAGCCTTGACAGGGTATGAGCAGTTCTTC. It codes for CASSLALTGYEQFF. The rearrangement links TRBV7-9 to TRBJ2-1, with TRBD1 matching over 7 bases. The CDR3 length is 14 residues. Per the germline V gene, CDR1 is SEHNR and CDR2 is FQNEAQ (reference sequence). V lost 0 bases, J lost 8 bases, and 4 bases stayed unmatched.

V gene TRBV6-6 combines with J gene TRBJ2-7; 9 positions agree with TRBD2. The germline V gene has CDR1 MNHNY and CDR2 SVGAGI (reference sequence). The trim removed 0 bases at V and 6 bases at J, leaving 9 bases unmatched. The CDR3 consists of 16 residues. The CDR3 DNA sequence: TGTGCCAGCAGTTACTCGAGTAGCGGGGGAGGCTCCGAGCAGTACTTC. Protein product: CASSYSSSGGGSEQYF.

This clone occurred once. The V gene is TRBV2, the J gene TRBJ2-2; 7 bases match TRBD1. CDR1 and CDR2 (germline): SNHLY, FYNNEI. V lost 5 bases and J lost 4; bases outside the gene matches: 16. The CDR3 spans 18 residues. The DNA for the CDR3 is TGTGCCAGCAGTCTAGGAGTCAGGGGGTTGGGCAGCACCGGGGAGCTGTTTTTT. It encodes CASSLGVRGLGSTGELFF.

V and J are TRBV6-5 and TRBJ1-3; D is perhaps TRBD1 (5 bases). The ends were cut back, 6 bases at V and 4 bases at J, with 10 bases in the middle. Germline CDR1 is MNHEY and CDR2 is SVGAGI. The CDR3 length is 13 residues. The CDR3 coding sequence is TGTGCCAGCAGCCGGGGGTACGGAAACACCATATATTTT. Translation: CASSRGYGNTIYF.

This rearrangement joins TRBV18 to TRBJ1-2, with TRBD1 matching 8 bases. CDR1 is KGHSH, CDR2 LQKENI, per germline. The CDR3 is 13 residues long. With 3 bases clipped from V and 5 bases from J, the junction kept 2 bases outside the gene matches. In nucleotides, the CDR3 is TGTGCCAGCTCACCGGACAGGGAATATGGCTACACCTTC. Amino acids: CASSPDREYGYTF.

The V gene is TRBV12-3 or TRBV12-4, the J gene TRBJ1-5; no clear D. V lost 1 base and J 9 bases, leaving 7 bases between the germline ends. The CDR3 has 12 amino acids. CDR3 DNA sequence: TGTGCCAGCAGTTTAGTATTGGGGCCCCAGCATTTT. Translation: CASSLVLGPQHF.

This rearrangement joins TRBV11-1 to TRBJ2-1, with 7 positions matching TRBD2. This CDR3 has 14 amino acids. The V segment lost 1 base and the J segment 9 bases; nucleotides outside the gene matches: 6. The V gene's germline CDR1 is SGHAT and CDR2 FQDESV (reference sequence). DNA for the CDR3: TGTGCCAGCAGCTTAGGGACTAGTAGGGTTGAGCAGTTCTTC. Translating it yields CASSLGTSRVEQFF. Complete variable domain (other parts from reference TRBV11-1 and TRBJ2-1): EAEVAQSPRYKITEKSQAVAFWCDPISGHATLYWYRQILGQGPELLVQFQDESVVDDSQLPKDRFSAERLKGVDSTLKIQPAELGDSAMYLCASSLGTSRVEQFFGPGTRLTVL.